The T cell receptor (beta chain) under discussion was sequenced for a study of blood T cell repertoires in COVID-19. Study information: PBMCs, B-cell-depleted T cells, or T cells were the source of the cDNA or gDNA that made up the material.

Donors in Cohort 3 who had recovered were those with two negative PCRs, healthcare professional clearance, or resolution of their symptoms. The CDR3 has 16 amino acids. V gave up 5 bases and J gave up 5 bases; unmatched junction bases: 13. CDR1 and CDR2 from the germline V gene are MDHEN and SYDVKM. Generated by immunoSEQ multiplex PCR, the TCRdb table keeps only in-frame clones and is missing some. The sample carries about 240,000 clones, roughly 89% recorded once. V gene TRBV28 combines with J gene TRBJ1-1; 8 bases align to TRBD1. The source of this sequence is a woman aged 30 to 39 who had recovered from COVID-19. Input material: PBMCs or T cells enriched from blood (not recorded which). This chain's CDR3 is CASSPRTGRGPTEAFF. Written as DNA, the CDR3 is TGTGCCAGCAGTCCTCGCACGGGCAGGGGGCCTACTGAAGCTTTCTTT. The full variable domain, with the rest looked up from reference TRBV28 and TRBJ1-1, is DVKVTQSSRYLVKRTGEKVFLECVQDMDHENMFWYRQDPGLGLRLIYFSYDVKMKEKGDIPEGYSVSREKKERFSLILESASTNQTSMYLCASSPRTGRGPTEAFFGQGTRLTVV.